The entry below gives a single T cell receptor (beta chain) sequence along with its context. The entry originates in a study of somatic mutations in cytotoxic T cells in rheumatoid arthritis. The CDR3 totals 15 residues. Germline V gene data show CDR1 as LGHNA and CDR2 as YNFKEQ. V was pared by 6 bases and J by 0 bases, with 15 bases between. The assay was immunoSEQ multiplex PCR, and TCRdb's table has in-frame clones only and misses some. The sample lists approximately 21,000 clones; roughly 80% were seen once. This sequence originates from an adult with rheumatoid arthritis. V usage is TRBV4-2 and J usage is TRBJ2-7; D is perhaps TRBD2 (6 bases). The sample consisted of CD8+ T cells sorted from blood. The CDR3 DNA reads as TGTGCCAGCAGGGCTCGGGACTTTTCCTCCTACGAGCAGTACTTC. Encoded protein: CASRARDFSSYEQYF.